The 32 T cell receptor beta chains reported below all come from one sample, sequenced in a study of CD8+ T cells in alopecia areata. Investigators isolated RNA and reverse transcribed it into cDNA to act as the sequencing template. Sequenced by immunoSEQ multiplex PCR; TCRdb stores in-frame clones only, minus some. The repertoire includes some 170,000 clones, about 55% of them detected once, and 11% sits in the top ten. As for treatment: oral pan-JAK inhibitor, 5-10 mg twice daily. The sample was CD8+ T cells sorted from blood, taken at week 24, from a patient treated with tofacitinib. These receptors all stem from a human donor with alopecia areata.

This clone was recorded a few times. J is TRBJ2-7 and V is TRBV30, with D perhaps matching TRBD1 (6 bases). This CDR3 has 13 amino acids. Germline V lookup: CDR1 GTSNPN, CDR2 SVGIG (reference sequence). V was clipped by 4 bases and J by 1 base, with 11 bases between them. The CDR3 spells CAWTPGQSYEQYF. CDR3 DNA sequence: TGTGCCTGGACTCCGGGACAATCCTACGAGCAGTACTTC.

This sequence joins TRBV12-5 and TRBJ1-1; a weak D match, TRBD1 (6 bases). CDR3 length: 12 amino acids. Germline loops: CDR1 LGHNT, CDR2 FRNRAP. V shed 2 bases and J shed 7 bases, with 8 bases lying between them. The DNA of the CDR3 is TGTGCTAGTGGTTTGCAAGGGGGTGAAGCTTTCTTT. The encoded protein is CASGLQGGEAFF.

This chain links TRBV13 with TRBJ1-5; D unresolved. V was clipped by 0 bases and J by 6 bases, with 15 bases between them. Germline V gene sequence: CDR1 PRHDT, CDR2 FYEKMQ (reference sequence). There are 16 residues in the CDR3. CDR3 sequence (DNA): TGTGCCAGCAGCTTAGGCCTGGGATCGGGCGGTCAGCCCCAGCATTTT. Protein sequence: CASSLGLGSGGQPQHF. The whole variable domain, filled in from reference TRBV13 and TRBJ1-5, reads AAGVIQSPRHLIKEKRETATLKCYPIPRHDTVYWYQQGPGQDPQFLISFYEKMQSDKGSIPDRFSAQQFSDYHSELNMSSLELGDSALYFCASSLGLGSGGQPQHFGDGTRLSIL.

This sequence joins TRBV4-3 and TRBJ2-2; D possibly matches TRBD1 or TRBD2 (7 bases each). This CDR3 is 15 amino acids long. Per the germline V gene, CDR1 is LGHNA and CDR2 is YSLEER. V was shortened by 7 bases and J by 6 bases, with 18 bases between the two germline ends. The CDR3, as DNA: TGCGCCAGCAACGAAGTATCAGGGGGGGCCGGGGAGCTGTTTTTT. This gives the protein CASNEVSGGAGELFF.

This clone was observed once. This sequence joins TRBV7-8 and TRBJ2-7, with TRBD2 as a possible D gene (6 bases). Germline V CDR1 and CDR2: SGHVS, FQNEAQ. The CDR3 spans 15 residues. V dropped 2 bases and J dropped 9 bases, with 20 bases sitting between them. CDR3 nucleotide sequence: TGTGCCAGCAGCTTATATGTCTCGGGAGATACAGGGCAGTACTTC. It specifies CASSLYVSGDTGQYF. Based on the CDR3 plus reference TRBV7-8 and TRBJ2-7, the full variable domain is GAGVSQSPRYKVAKRGQDVALRCDPISGHVSLFWYQQALGQGPEFLTYFQNEAQLDKSGLPSDRFFAERPEGSVSTLKIQRTQQEDSAVYLCASSLYVSGDTGQYFGPGTRLTVT.

Only a few counts were recorded for this clone. In the same sample, other DNA sequences code for this CDR3. This CDR3 is CSVVPAGDYQETQYF. The CDR3 region has the DNA TGCAGCGTTGTTCCAGCGGGGGATTACCAAGAGACCCAGTACTTC. This chain connects TRBV29-1 to TRBJ2-5; TRBD2 matches at 8 bases. The CDR3 spans 15 residues. Germline V gives CDR1 SQVTM, CDR2 ANQGSEA. Trimming cost V 4 bases and J 0 bases; bases outside gene matches: 7.

V and J are TRBV9 and TRBJ2-6; perhaps TRBD2 as D (5 bases). V lost 5 bases and J lost 2, with 11 bases in between. Germline V gives CDR1 SGDLS, CDR2 YYNGEE. The CDR3 is 15 residues long. Written as DNA, the CDR3 is TGTGCCAGCAGTTCCGACGGGGCTGGGGCCAACGTCCTGACTTTC. This encodes CASSSDGAGANVLTF.

A few counts support this clone. The V and J genes are TRBV29-1 and TRBJ2-5; 9 nucleotides agree with TRBD2. This CDR3 has 13 residues. The J segment lost 2 bases and the V segment lost 6 bases, leaving 4 bases of the junction unmatched. CDR1 is SQVTM, CDR2 ANQGSEA, per germline. The CDR3: CSVTSGVQETQYF. The CDR3 nucleotides are TGCAGCGTGACTAGCGGAGTGCAAGAGACCCAGTACTTC. Looking up the rest from reference TRBV29-1 and TRBJ2-5 gives the full variable domain: SAVISQKPSRDICQRGTSLTIQCQVDSQVTMMFWYRQQPGQSLTLIATANQGSEATYESGFVIDKFPISRPNLTFSTLTVSNMSPEDSSIYLCSVTSGVQETQYFGPGTRLLVL.

This chain uses TRBV11-2 with TRBJ2-7; the match to TRBD2 covers 8 bases. The CDR3 runs 13 residues. V lost 1 base to trimming and J lost 11 bases; unmatched junction nucleotides: 7. The germline gives CDR1 SGHAT, CDR2 FQNNGV. The CDR3 protein is CASSLVVREGKYF. Here the CDR3 DNA reads TGTGCCAGCAGCTTAGTGGTCCGGGAGGGGAAGTACTTC.

The chain couples TRBV6-5 to TRBJ2-7; TRBD1 aligns across 8 bases. Trimming at V came to 2 bases and at J to 6 bases, leaving 9 bases not matched to a gene. This CDR3 has 15 amino acids. CDR1 and CDR2 from the germline V gene are MNHEY and SVGAGI. Written as DNA, the CDR3 is TGTGCCAGCAGTTACACCCAGGGGGCCGTCCTCGAGCAGTACTTC. This gives the protein CASSYTQGAVLEQYF.

This clone was seen a handful of times. V usage is TRBV30 and J usage is TRBJ2-7; 10 nucleotides align to TRBD2. The J call is in doubt because the DNA end fits TRBJ2-5 better. The CDR3 covers 16 residues. Germline CDR1 is GTSNPN and CDR2 is SVGIG (reference sequence). CDR3 nucleotides: TGTGCCTGGACCCGAAGCGGGGGGGCGTCAAGGGAGACCCAGTACTTC. Translation: CAWTRSGGASRETQYF.

The chain joins TRBV6-5 to TRBJ1-2; D is possibly TRBD1 (6 bases). CDR3 length equals 15 residues. Trimming took off 2 bases at V and 8 bases at J, with 18 bases between the two ends. The germline gives CDR1 MNHEY, CDR2 SVGAGI. CDR3 nucleotides: TGTGCCAGCAGTTACAAATCGGGGGGCACCTCGGGCTACACCTTC. Its translation is CASSYKSGGTSGYTF.

About this clone: The sample contains more than one DNA sequence encoding this CDR3. The chain uses TRBV2 and TRBJ2-5; D perhaps matches TRBD2 (5 bases). V lost 5 bases and J lost 2, with 9 bases in between. The CDR3 has 13 residues. Germline CDR1 SNHLY, CDR2 FYNNEI. CDR3 sequence: CASSRTGQETQYF. DNA for the CDR3: TGTGCCAGCAGTCGGACTGGGCAAGAGACCCAGTACTTC.

The gene calls are TRBV4-1 and TRBJ1-1; TRBD1 aligns across 8 bases. The CDR3 covers 14 residues. The V segment lost 4 bases and the J segment 5 bases; nucleotides outside the gene matches: 6. CDR1 is MGHRA and CDR2 is YSYEKL in the germline V gene. This CDR3 reads CASSPKTGGTEAFF. CDR3 bases: TGCGCCAGCAGCCCGAAAACAGGGGGGACTGAAGCTTTCTTT.

V and J are TRBV9 and TRBJ1-2, with TRBD1 identical over 12 bases. CDR1 SGDLS and CDR2 YYNGEE come from the germline V gene. The CDR3 has 15 residues. V shed 2 bases and J 6 bases; nucleotides not matched to a gene: 5. Here the CDR3 DNA reads TGTGCCAGCAGCGTCGGGACAGGGGGCCTCGATGGCTACACCTTC. Encoded protein: CASSVGTGGLDGYTF.

The rearrangement links TRBV19 to TRBJ1-1; 8 bases match TRBD1. V dropped 5 bases and J dropped 5; count of bases not matched to a gene: 7. Germline loops: CDR1 LNHDA, CDR2 SQIVND (reference sequence). This CDR3 region has 14 residues. CDR3 protein: CASSPDRVWTEAFF. The CDR3 coding sequence is TGTGCCAGTAGTCCGGACAGGGTGTGGACTGAAGCTTTCTTT.

This chain's CDR3 is CSAKAGELFF. The DNA of the CDR3 is TGCAGTGCTAAGGCCGGGGAGCTGTTTTTT. The rearrangement uses TRBV20-1 and TRBJ2-2, with no clear D. The V gene's germline CDR1 is DFQATT and CDR2 SNEGSKA (reference sequence). The ends were cut back, 4 bases at V and 6 bases at J, with 3 bases in the middle. This CDR3 region has 10 residues.

This clone was counted between two and nine times. The gene calls are TRBV30 and TRBJ1-1; no definite D call. Germline V gene data show CDR1 as GTSNPN and CDR2 as SVGIG (reference sequence). The CDR3 covers 12 residues. V was cut by 2 bases and J by 8 bases, with 12 bases left in between. Here the CDR3 DNA reads TGTGCCTGGAGTTTGACGGAGTCGGAAGCTTTCTTT. It is translated as CAWSLTESEAFF.

Regarding this clone: The same CDR3 is also encoded by other DNA sequences in this sample. The rearrangement links TRBV27 to TRBJ1-5; D call uncertain. Germline lookup yields CDR1 MNHEY and CDR2 SMNVEV (reference sequence). V dropped 4 bases and J dropped 2 bases, with 3 bases sitting between them. The CDR3 is 12 residues long. The CDR3 is CASSSGNQPQHF. In nucleotides, the CDR3 is TGTGCCAGCAGTTCTGGCAATCAGCCCCAGCATTTT.

This clone has only a few counts. The gene calls are TRBV27 and TRBJ2-3; D is undetermined. CDR1 and CDR2 (germline): MNHEY, SMNVEV (reference sequence). Deletions cut 0 bases from V and 2 bases from J, with 6 bases between. CDR3 length equals 14 residues. For the CDR3, the DNA is TGTGCCAGCAGTTTATCGCCTCTCACAGATACGCAGTATTTT. This codes for CASSLSPLTDTQYF.

This clone was observed a few times. The genes are TRBV5-1 and TRBJ2-5; D gene ambiguous. Looked up from germline, CDR1 is SGHRS and CDR2 is YFSETQ. V was pared by 0 bases and J by 4 bases, with 4 bases between. The CDR3 totals 12 residues. The CDR3: CASSLVPETQYF. CDR3 bases: TGCGCCAGCAGCTTGGTCCCAGAGACCCAGTACTTC.

The rearrangement uses TRBV5-1 and TRBJ1-1; 7 nucleotides align to TRBD1. V shed 0 bases, J shed 8 bases, and the junction held 4 bases outside the gene matches. CDR3 length equals 13 residues. The germline CDR1 and CDR2 sequences are SGHRS and YFSETQ. The CDR3 nucleotides read TGCGCCAGCAGCTTGGCAATGGGACAGGAAGCTTTCTTT. Protein product: CASSLAMGQEAFF.

In DNA, the CDR3 is TGTGCCAGCAGCCCAGCCGGGAGCACAGATACGCAGTATTTT. It encodes CASSPAGSTDTQYF. The chain links TRBV7-3 to TRBJ2-3; D unresolved. Germline CDR1 is SGHTA and CDR2 is FQGTGA. There are 14 residues in the CDR3. Trimming pared 5 bases from V and 0 bases from J, leaving 9 bases between.

The rearrangement joins TRBV29-1 to TRBJ2-6, with 7 nucleotides matching TRBD1. Trimming removed 6 bases from V and 4 bases from J; junction bases left unmatched: 9. Looked up from germline, CDR1 is SQVTM and CDR2 is ANQGSEA. The CDR3 consists of 15 residues. For the CDR3, the DNA is TGCAGCGTCCTTGACAGGGTTGCAGGGGCCAACGTCCTGACTTTC. Translating gives CSVLDRVAGANVLTF.

The chain employs TRBV30 and TRBJ1-4; D gene uncertain. The CDR3 runs to 16 residues. Germline CDR1 GTSNPN, CDR2 SVGIG (reference sequence). Trimming took off 5 bases at V and 0 bases at J, with 16 bases between the two ends. The CDR3 DNA sequence: TGTGCCTGGGGATCGGACCACGCTACAACTAATGAAAAACTGTTTTTT. As protein: CAWGSDHATTNEKLFF.

V usage is TRBV11-2 and J usage is TRBJ1-1; the D is unclear. The CDR3 extends over 13 amino acids. The V gene's germline CDR1 is SGHAT and CDR2 FQNNGV. Deletions cut 7 bases from V and 2 bases from J, with 11 bases between. CDR3 coding DNA: TGTGCCAGCAAAAGGAGCAGAAACACTGAAGCTTTCTTT. Residues: CASKRSRNTEAFF.

This clone was counted only a few times. V is TRBV29-1 and J is TRBJ2-7; no clear D gene. The length of the CDR3 is 11 residues. V dropped 3 bases and J dropped 2 bases, with 5 bases sitting between them. Germline V gene data show CDR1 as SQVTM and CDR2 as ANQGSEA. Written as DNA, the CDR3 is TGCAGCGTTGAGTTTGCCTACGAGCAGTACTTC. Amino acids: CSVEFAYEQYF.

This chain joins TRBV15 and TRBJ2-2; TRBD1 aligns across 9 bases. The CDR3 has 15 amino acids. Germline CDR1 reads LNHNV; CDR2 reads YYDKDF (reference sequence). V gave up 6 bases and J gave up 6 bases; unmatched junction bases: 8. The CDR3 is CATRNPGQGSGELFF. CDR3 in DNA: TGTGCCACCAGGAATCCGGGACAGGGATCCGGGGAGCTGTTTTTT.

V and J are TRBV19 and TRBJ2-7; D is perhaps TRBD1 or TRBD2 (6 bases each). Trimming shortened V by 3 bases and J by 5 bases, and 11 bases separated the two germline ends. Germline V lookup: CDR1 LNHDA, CDR2 SQIVND (reference sequence). CDR3 length: 13 residues. The chain's CDR3 is CASSIGGVHEQYF. As DNA, the CDR3 is TGTGCCAGTAGTATCGGGGGCGTCCACGAGCAGTACTTC.

The genes are TRBV4-3 and TRBJ1-1, with D possibly TRBD1 on 5 matching bases. V lost 0 bases and J lost 5, with 13 bases in between. Germline loops: CDR1 LGHNA, CDR2 YSLEER. The CDR3 spans 15 residues. CDR3 nucleotide sequence: TGCGCCAGCAGCCAAGATTGGGGGGTAGAGACTGAAGCTTTCTTT. Amino acids: CASSQDWGVETEAFF.

Here the CDR3 DNA reads TGTGCCAGCACCCCCTTGGACAGCTCCTATGGCTACACCTTC. It codes for CASTPLDSSYGYTF. The chain recombines TRBV9 with TRBJ1-2, with D tentatively TRBD1 (6 bases). The CDR3 contains 14 residues. V was cut by 6 bases and J by 4 bases, with 16 bases left in between. Germline CDR1 SGDLS, CDR2 YYNGEE.

The chain joins TRBV4-3 to TRBJ1-2, with a tentative D call TRBD1 (6 bases). The CDR3 has 15 residues. From germline, CDR1 is LGHNA and CDR2 YSLEER. Trimming removed 4 bases from V and 8 bases from J, with 20 bases in between. CDR3 in DNA: TGCGCCAGCAGCCTGAACTCGTGGACAGTGAAAGGCTACACCTTC. Residues: CASSLNSWTVKGYTF.